A selection of T cell receptor beta chains follows, all from one sample in a study of beta chain features in type 1 diabetes. The repertoire was sequenced with immunoSEQ multiplex PCR; TCRdb's copy has only in-frame clones and lacks some. The table records 300,000 to 350,000 clones, about a tenth of them present only once. Sequencing was carried out using central memory CD4+ T cells from blood. These receptors were obtained from a man aged 25 to 40 with type 1 diabetes. Each CDR3 is given with its conserved first and last residue.

V,CDR3
TRBV7-8,CASSLALLAGVEQFF
TRBV7-2,CASSLEGSANEQFF
TRBV5-4,CASSLYLGASSTEAFF
TRBV4-3,CASSPAGTGGYGYTF
TRBV11-2,CASSLDSRDRRRNTEAFF
TRBV29-1,CSVGQVTYEQYF
TRBV5-1,CASSLEGTTPYF
TRBV5-6,CASSSSGVMETQYF
TRBV30,CAWSRGNEKLFF
TRBV6-5,CASSLGQNQETQYF
TRBV7-2,CASSRSSGGADTQYF
TRBV7-2,CASRPSRSGANVLTF
TRBV18,CASSLSQRLETQYF
TRBV7-2,CASSPGQSYNEQFF
TRBV2,CASLLQEAFF
TRBV29-1,CSVEGLASTDTQYF
TRBV29-1,CSVSGKGAKNIQYF
TRBV19,CASSTGREQFF
TRBV7-2,CASSSRDRFSSPQHF
TRBV5-1,CASSSAGQGAAETQYF